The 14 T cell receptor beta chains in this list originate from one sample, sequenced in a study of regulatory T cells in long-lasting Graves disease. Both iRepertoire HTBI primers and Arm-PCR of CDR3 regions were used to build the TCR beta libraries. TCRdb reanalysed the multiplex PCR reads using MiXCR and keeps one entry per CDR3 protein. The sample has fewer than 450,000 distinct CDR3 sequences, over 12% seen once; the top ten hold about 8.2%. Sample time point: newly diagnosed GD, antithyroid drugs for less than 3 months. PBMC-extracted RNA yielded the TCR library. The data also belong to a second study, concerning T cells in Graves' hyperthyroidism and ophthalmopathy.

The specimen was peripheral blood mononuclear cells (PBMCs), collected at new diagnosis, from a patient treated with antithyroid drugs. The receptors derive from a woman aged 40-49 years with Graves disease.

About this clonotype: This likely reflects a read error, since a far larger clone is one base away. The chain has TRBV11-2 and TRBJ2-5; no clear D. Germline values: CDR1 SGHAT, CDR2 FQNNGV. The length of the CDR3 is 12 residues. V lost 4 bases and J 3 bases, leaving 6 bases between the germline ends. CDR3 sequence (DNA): TGTGCCAGCAGCTCCGTGGAAGAGACCCAGTACTTC. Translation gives CASSSVEETQYF.

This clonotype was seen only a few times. The DNA for the CDR3 is TGTGCCAGCAGCCCCTGGGACAGATCGGTCACTGGGGCCAACGTCCTGACTTTC. Translation: CASSPWDRSVTGANVLTF. The V call is TRBV28, the J call TRBJ2-6, with 7 bases matching TRBD1. Per the germline V gene, CDR1 is MDHEN and CDR2 is SYDVKM. This CDR3 spans 18 amino acids. The V segment lost 6 bases and the J segment 2 bases; nucleotides outside the gene matches: 13.

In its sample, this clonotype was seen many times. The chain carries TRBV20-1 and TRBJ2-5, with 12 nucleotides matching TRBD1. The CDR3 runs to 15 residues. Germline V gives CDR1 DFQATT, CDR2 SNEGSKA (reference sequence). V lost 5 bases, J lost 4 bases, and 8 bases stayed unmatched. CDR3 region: CSARGDRGLAETQYF. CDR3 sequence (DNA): TGCAGTGCTCGAGGGGACAGGGGGCTCGCAGAGACCCAGTACTTC.

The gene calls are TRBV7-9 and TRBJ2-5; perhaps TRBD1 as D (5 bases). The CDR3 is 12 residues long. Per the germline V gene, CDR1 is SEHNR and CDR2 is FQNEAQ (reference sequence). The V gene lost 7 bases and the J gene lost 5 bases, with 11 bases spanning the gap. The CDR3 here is CASNRQRETQYF. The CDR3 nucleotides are TGTGCCAGCAACAGACAGAGGGAGACCCAGTACTTC.

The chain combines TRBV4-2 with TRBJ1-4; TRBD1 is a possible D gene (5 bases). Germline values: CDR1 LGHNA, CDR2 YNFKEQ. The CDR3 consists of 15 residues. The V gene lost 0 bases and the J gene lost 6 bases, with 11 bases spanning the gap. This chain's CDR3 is CASSQDSGEDEKLFF. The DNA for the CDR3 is TGTGCCAGCAGCCAAGATTCGGGGGAGGATGAAAAACTGTTTTTT.

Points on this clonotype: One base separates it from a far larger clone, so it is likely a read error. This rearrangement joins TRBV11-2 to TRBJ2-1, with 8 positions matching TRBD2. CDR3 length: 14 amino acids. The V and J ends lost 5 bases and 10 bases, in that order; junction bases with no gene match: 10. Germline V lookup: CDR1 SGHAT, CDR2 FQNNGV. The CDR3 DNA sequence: TGTGCCAGCAGCCCCAGCGGGAGTACAAGCGAGCAGTTCTTC. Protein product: CASSPSGSTSEQFF.

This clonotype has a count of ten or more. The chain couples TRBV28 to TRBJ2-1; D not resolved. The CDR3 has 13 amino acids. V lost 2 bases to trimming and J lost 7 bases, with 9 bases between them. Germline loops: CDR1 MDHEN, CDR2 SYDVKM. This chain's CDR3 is CASSLGLHNEQFF. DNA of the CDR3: TGTGCCAGCAGTTTAGGTCTCCATAATGAGCAGTTCTTC.

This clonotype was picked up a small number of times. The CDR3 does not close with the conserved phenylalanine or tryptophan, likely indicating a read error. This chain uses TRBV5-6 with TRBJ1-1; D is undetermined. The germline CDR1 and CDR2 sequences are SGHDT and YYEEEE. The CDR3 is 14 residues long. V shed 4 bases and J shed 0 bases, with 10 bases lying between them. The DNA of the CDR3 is TGTGCCAGCAGCCTGGTGACCATGAACACTGAAGCTTTCTTG. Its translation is CASSLVTMNTEAFL.

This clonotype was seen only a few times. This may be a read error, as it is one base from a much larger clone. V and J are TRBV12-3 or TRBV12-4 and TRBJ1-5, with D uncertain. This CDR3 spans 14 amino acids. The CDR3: CVSSLMQANQPQHF. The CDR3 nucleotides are TGTGTCAGCAGTTTGATGCAAGCTAATCAGCCCCAGCATTTT.

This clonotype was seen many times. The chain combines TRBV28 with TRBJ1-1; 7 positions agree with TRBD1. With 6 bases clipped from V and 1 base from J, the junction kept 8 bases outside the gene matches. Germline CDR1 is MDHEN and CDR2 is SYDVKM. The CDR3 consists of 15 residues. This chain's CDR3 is CASRREGQRNTEAFF. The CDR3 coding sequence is TGTGCCAGCAGAAGAGAGGGACAGAGGAACACTGAAGCTTTCTTT. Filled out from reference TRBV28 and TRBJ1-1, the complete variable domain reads DVKVTQSSRYLVKRTGEKVFLECVQDMDHENMFWYRQDPGLGLRLIYFSYDVKMKEKGDIPEGYSVSREKKERFSLILESASTNQTSMYLCASRREGQRNTEAFFGQGTRLTVV.

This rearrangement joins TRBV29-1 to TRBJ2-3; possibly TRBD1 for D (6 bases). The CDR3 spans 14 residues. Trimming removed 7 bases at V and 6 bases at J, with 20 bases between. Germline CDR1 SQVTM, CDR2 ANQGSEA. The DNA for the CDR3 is TGCAGCGCCCTTCCCCTTTCAGGGGCGGATACGCAGTATTTT. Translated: CSALPLSGADTQYF.

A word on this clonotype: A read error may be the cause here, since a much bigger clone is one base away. CDR3 sequence: CASSPGPELSYGHTF. In nucleotides, the CDR3 is TGTGCCAGCTCACCGGGACCGGAACTTTCCTATGGCCACACCTTC. The rearrangement links TRBV18 to TRBJ1-2, with a possible D match to TRBD1 (5 bases). CDR3 length: 15 residues. The germline gives CDR1 KGHSH, CDR2 LQKENI. The whole variable domain, filled in from reference TRBV18 and TRBJ1-2, reads NAGVMQNPRHLVRRRGQEARLRCSPMKGHSHVYWYRQLPEEGLKFMVYLQKENIIDESGMPKERFSAEFPKEGPSILRIQQVVRGDSAAYFCASSPGPELSYGHTFGSGTRLTVV.

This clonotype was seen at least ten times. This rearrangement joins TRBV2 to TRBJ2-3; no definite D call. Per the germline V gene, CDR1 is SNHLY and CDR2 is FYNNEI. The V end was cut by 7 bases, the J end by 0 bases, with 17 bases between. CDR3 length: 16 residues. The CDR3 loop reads CASIVGTAHSTDTQYF. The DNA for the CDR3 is TGTGCCAGCATCGTTGGAACAGCCCATAGCACAGATACGCAGTATTTT.

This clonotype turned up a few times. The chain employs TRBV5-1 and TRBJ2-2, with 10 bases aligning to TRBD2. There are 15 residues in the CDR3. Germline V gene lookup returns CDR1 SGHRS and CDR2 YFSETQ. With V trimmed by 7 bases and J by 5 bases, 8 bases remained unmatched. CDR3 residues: CASGRLAGDTGELFF. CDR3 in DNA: TGCGCCAGCGGACGACTAGCGGGTGATACCGGGGAGCTGTTTTTT.